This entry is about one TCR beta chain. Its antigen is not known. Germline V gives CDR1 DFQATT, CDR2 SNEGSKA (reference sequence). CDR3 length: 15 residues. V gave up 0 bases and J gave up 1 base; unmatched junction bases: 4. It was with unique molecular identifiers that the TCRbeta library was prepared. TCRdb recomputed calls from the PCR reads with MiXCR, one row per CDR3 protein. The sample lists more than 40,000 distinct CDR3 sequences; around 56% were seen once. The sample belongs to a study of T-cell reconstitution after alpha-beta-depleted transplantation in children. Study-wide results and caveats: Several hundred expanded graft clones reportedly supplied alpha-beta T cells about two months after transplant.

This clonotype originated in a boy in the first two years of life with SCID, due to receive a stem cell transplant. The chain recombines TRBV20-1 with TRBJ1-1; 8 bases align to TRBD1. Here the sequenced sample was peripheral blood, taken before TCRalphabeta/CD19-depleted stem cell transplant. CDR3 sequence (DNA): TGCAGTGCTAGAGATCTAACAGGGGGGAACACTGAAGCTTTCTTT. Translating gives CSARDLTGGNTEAFF.